One sample yielded the 22 T cell receptor beta chains listed below, sequenced in a study of beta chain features in type 1 diabetes. TCRB transcripts that were expressed got sequenced, as all of the isolated RNA had been reverse transcribed. The table came from immunoSEQ multiplex PCR; TCRdb's copy has only in-frame clones and leaves some out. The table includes 600,000 to 700,000 clones, 9.5% to 15% detected once. The antigens these receptors bind are not known. General study results and limits: A moderate, significant TCRB CDR3 shortening appeared in type 1 diabetes across four CD4+ subsets.

Sequencing was carried out using naive CD4+ T cells from blood. The receptors come from a young man with type 1 diabetes.

This sequence joins TRBV5-6 and TRBJ2-1, with 11 bases that match TRBD1. This CDR3 region has 13 residues. Germline CDR1 is SGHDT and CDR2 is YYEEEE. The J segment lost 10 bases and the V segment lost 4 bases, leaving 4 bases of the junction unmatched. The CDR3 protein is CASSRDRGLEQFF. The CDR3 bases are TGTGCCAGCAGCAGGGACAGGGGGTTGGAGCAGTTCTTC.

This clone showed up just a few times. The chain carries TRBV7-2 and TRBJ2-1; 9 nucleotides match TRBD1. V dropped 3 bases and J dropped 7; count of bases not matched to a gene: 4. There are 14 residues in the CDR3. Germline V gene sequence: CDR1 SGHTA, CDR2 FQGNSA. The CDR3 spells CASSFGTGWNEQFF. CDR3 coding DNA: TGTGCCAGCAGCTTCGGGACAGGGTGGAATGAGCAGTTCTTC.

This clone was observed a handful of times. This chain joins TRBV7-9 and TRBJ2-7; a possible D gene is TRBD1 (5 bases). The CDR3 has 14 residues. Between the trimmed V and J ends, which lost 8 bases and 2 bases, there was a span of 16 bases. From germline, CDR1 is SEHNR and CDR2 FQNEAQ (reference sequence). The CDR3, as DNA: TGTGCCAGCCTGCGTGGTCAGGGCCCCTACGAGCAGTACTTC. Translated: CASLRGQGPYEQYF.

The chain employs TRBV28 and TRBJ2-5, with unresolved D. The CDR3 covers 15 residues. The germline CDR1 and CDR2 sequences are MDHEN and SYDVKM. V was cut by 3 bases and J by 7 bases, with 18 bases left in between. CDR3 DNA sequence: TGTGCCAGCAGTTTCCGCTTTGTGGGAATTCGGACCCAGTACTTC. Residues: CASSFRFVGIRTQYF.

With regard to this clone: This sample includes further DNA sequences coding for the same CDR3. The chain combines TRBV13 with TRBJ1-2, with D unresolved. The V gene's germline CDR1 is PRHDT and CDR2 FYEKMQ (reference sequence). The CDR3 runs to 13 residues. Between the trimmed V and J ends, which lost 2 bases and 4 bases, there was a span of 8 bases. CDR3 DNA sequence: TGTGCCAGCAGCTTAAGAGGGATCTATGGCTACACCTTC. This encodes CASSLRGIYGYTF.

V usage is TRBV19 and J usage is TRBJ2-3, with TRBD1 matching over 7 bases. This CDR3 contains 15 residues. Germline trimming cut 4 bases from V and 3 bases from J; bases unmatched to any gene: 7. The germline CDR1 and CDR2 sequences are LNHDA and SQIVND (reference sequence). DNA of the CDR3: TGTGCCAGTAGTACCAGACAGGGAGATACAGATACGCAGTATTTT. As protein: CASSTRQGDTDTQYF.

The rearrangement joins TRBV7-9 to TRBJ2-7; no clear D gene. With 5 bases removed from V and 2 bases from J, the gap between germline ends came to 19 bases. CDR3 length equals 16 residues. Per the germline V gene, CDR1 is SEHNR and CDR2 is FQNEAQ (reference sequence). CDR3 sequence reads: CASSPRSAADTYEQYF. The CDR3, as DNA: TGTGCCAGCAGCCCCCGATCCGCGGCCGATACCTACGAGCAGTACTTC.

Only a few counts were recorded for this clone. The chain uses TRBV5-4 and TRBJ2-1; TRBD2 matches 8 bases. With V trimmed by 7 bases and J by 4 bases, 16 bases remained unmatched. CDR1 SGHNT and CDR2 YYREEE come from the germline V gene (reference sequence). This CDR3 contains 17 residues. The DNA for the CDR3 is TGTGCCAGCGTGAAGGGTTCAGCGGGGGACCCGTACAATGAGCAGTTCTTC. Translating it yields CASVKGSAGDPYNEQFF.

The chain couples TRBV2 to TRBJ1-5, with D unclear. CDR1 SNHLY and CDR2 FYNNEI come from the germline V gene. The CDR3 extends over 13 amino acids. With 8 bases removed from V and 3 bases from J, the gap between germline ends came to 11 bases. The CDR3 nucleotides are TGTGCCAGCTCAGGACGAATCAATCAGCCCCAGCATTTT. Protein sequence: CASSGRINQPQHF.

The V call is TRBV25-1, the J call TRBJ1-1; no firm D call. This CDR3 comprises 11 residues. The V and J ends lost 6 bases and 8 bases respectively, with 10 bases between them. Germline CDR1 and CDR2: MGHDK and SYGVNS. The CDR3 DNA reads TGTGCCAGCAGCGTAGGCCCAGAAGCTTTCTTT. The encoded protein is CASSVGPEAFF. Based on the CDR3 plus reference TRBV25-1 and TRBJ1-1, the full variable domain is EADIYQTPRYLVIGTGKKITLECSQTMGHDKMYWYQQDPGMELHLIHYSYGVNSTEKGDLSSESTVSRIRTEHFPLTLESARPSHTSQYLCASSVGPEAFFGQGTRLTVV.

A word on this clone: At the DNA level, this CDR3 is encoded by other sequences in the same sample as well. The chain links TRBV6-5 to TRBJ2-5; D call uncertain. The germline gives CDR1 MNHEY, CDR2 SVGAGI. The CDR3 is made up of 11 amino acids. The V end lost 2 bases, the J end lost 5 bases, and 3 bases lay between the germline ends. CDR3 sequence reads: CASSYAETQYF. CDR3 nucleotide sequence: TGTGCCAGCAGTTACGCGGAGACCCAGTACTTC.

A note on this clone: At one end, the junction sequence differs from germline, possibly due to a read error. The rearrangement uses TRBV2 and TRBJ1-2; tentatively, D is TRBD1 (6 bases). Germline CDR1 SNHLY, CDR2 FYNNEI. CDR3 length: 12 residues. The CDR3 protein is CASSEGQYGYTF. The CDR3 DNA reads TGTGCCAGCAGCGAAGGACAGTATGGCTACACCTTC.

This clone was counted between two and nine times. The chain employs TRBV14 and TRBJ2-1, with a tentative D call TRBD1 (5 bases). The CDR3 covers 15 residues. Germline-derived CDR1 and CDR2 are SGHDN and FVKESK. The V and J ends lost 5 bases and 5 bases respectively, with 16 bases between them. CDR3 DNA sequence: TGTGCCAGCAGCTCAAACCGGCAGGGCCACAATGAGCAGTTCTTC. This codes for CASSSNRQGHNEQFF.

This clone occurred a few times. The CDR3 nucleotides are TGTGCCAGCAGCTCACGCACCGGGACAGGGCTTGGAGGCTACACCTTC. Amino acids: CASSSRTGTGLGGYTF. This rearrangement joins TRBV5-4 to TRBJ1-2, with 9 bases aligning to TRBD1. The CDR3 contains 16 residues. With 3 bases clipped from V and 8 bases from J, the junction kept 14 bases outside the gene matches. Looked up from germline, CDR1 is SGHNT and CDR2 is YYREEE (reference sequence).

The rearrangement links TRBV7-6 to TRBJ2-2; D not certain. With 3 bases removed from V and 2 bases from J, the gap between germline ends came to 10 bases. The CDR3 length is 15 residues. Germline CDR1 is SGHVS and CDR2 is FNYEAQ. CDR3 in amino acids: CASSFGQINTGELFF. CDR3 in DNA: TGTGCCAGCAGCTTTGGGCAGATAAACACCGGGGAGCTGTTTTTT.

This clone was found a few times. This sequence joins TRBV29-1 and TRBJ1-3, with D possibly matching TRBD1 (5 bases). From germline, CDR1 is SQVTM and CDR2 ANQGSEA. The germline V and J ends were trimmed by 0 bases and 1 base, with 13 bases remaining between them. The CDR3 contains 16 residues. The CDR3 reads CSVEDLTEGSGNTIYF. The CDR3 region has the DNA TGCAGCGTTGAAGACCTTACGGAGGGGTCTGGAAACACCATATATTTT.

The gene calls are TRBV5-1 and TRBJ1-2, with D maybe TRBD1 (5 bases). The CDR3 is 15 residues long. CDR1 SGHRS and CDR2 YFSETQ come from the germline V gene. Trimming pared 4 bases from V and 3 bases from J, leaving 16 bases between. CDR3 nucleotide sequence: TGCGCCAGCAGCCCGGGACGGGTCGATGACTATGGCTACACCTTC. It yields the protein CASSPGRVDDYGYTF.

About this clone: A junction boundary mismatches the germline segment, possibly from a read error. V gene TRBV7-9 combines with J gene TRBJ1-4, with a tentative D call TRBD1 (6 bases). The CDR3 contains 16 residues. Germline loops: CDR1 SEHNR, CDR2 FQNEAQ (reference sequence). Written as DNA, the CDR3 is TGTGCCGGCAGACCGGGACAAAAAGGCACTAATGAAAAACTGTTTTTT. Amino acids: CAGRPGQKGTNEKLFF. Using reference TRBV7-9 and TRBJ1-4 for the parts outside the CDR3, the full variable domain is DTGVSQNPRHKITKRGQNVTFRCDPISEHNRLYWYRQTLGQGPEFLTYFQNEAQLEKSRLLSDRFSAERPKGSFSTLEIQRTEQGDSAMYLCAGRPGQKGTNEKLFFGSGTQLSVL.

This clone was observed a few times. The chain recombines TRBV2 with TRBJ2-2; the D gene could be TRBD1 or TRBD2 (5 bases each). This CDR3 has 13 amino acids. The V end was cut by 6 bases, the J end by 6 bases, with 11 bases between. Germline V gives CDR1 SNHLY, CDR2 FYNNEI. CDR3 in DNA: TGTGCCAGCAGGACGGGGCCGGCCGGGGAGCTGTTTTTT. It yields the protein CASRTGPAGELFF.

This clone was observed a few times. CDR3 in amino acids: CASSPDRGFNEQYF. CDR3 in DNA: TGTGCCAGCAGCCCCGACAGGGGATTCAACGAGCAGTACTTC. The chain recombines TRBV7-6 with TRBJ2-7; 8 bases agree with TRBD1. Germline values: CDR1 SGHVS, CDR2 FNYEAQ. The CDR3 has 14 amino acids. V lost 5 bases and J lost 5; bases outside the gene matches: 8.

The V call is TRBV9, the J call TRBJ1-2; 7 nucleotides match TRBD1. This CDR3 is built from 15 residues. The V gene's germline CDR1 is SGDLS and CDR2 YYNGEE. J was trimmed by 5 bases and V by 2 bases; bases with no gene match: 9. In nucleotides, the CDR3 is TGTGCCAGCAGCGTCGACGGGACAGCCCGGTATGGCTACACCTTC. Translated: CASSVDGTARYGYTF.

This clone was seen only a few times. This chain joins TRBV29-1 and TRBJ1-3; TRBD1 aligns across 7 bases. The CDR3 loop spans 12 amino acids. The germline gives CDR1 SQVTM, CDR2 ANQGSEA. J was trimmed by 3 bases and V by 7 bases; bases with no gene match: 3. In DNA form, the CDR3 reads TGCAGCGGGGGGACAGTTGGAAACACCATATATTTT. This codes for CSGGTVGNTIYF.